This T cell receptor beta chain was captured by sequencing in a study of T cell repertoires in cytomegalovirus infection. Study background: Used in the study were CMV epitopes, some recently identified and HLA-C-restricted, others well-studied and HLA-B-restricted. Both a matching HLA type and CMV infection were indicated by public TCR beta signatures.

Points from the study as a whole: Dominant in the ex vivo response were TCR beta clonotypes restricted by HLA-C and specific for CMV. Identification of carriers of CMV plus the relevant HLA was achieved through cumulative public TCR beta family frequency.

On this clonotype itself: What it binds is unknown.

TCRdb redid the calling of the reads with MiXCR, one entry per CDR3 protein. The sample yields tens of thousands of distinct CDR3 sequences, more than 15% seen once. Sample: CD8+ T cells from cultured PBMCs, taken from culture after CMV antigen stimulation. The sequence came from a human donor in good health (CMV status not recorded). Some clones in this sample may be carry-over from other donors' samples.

In DNA, the CDR3 is TGTGCCAGCAGTTTAGCTCCACAGGGGATAGATGGCTACACCTTC. This translates into CASSLAPQGIDGYTF. The chain is built from TRBV27 and TRBJ1-2; 7 bases line up with TRBD1. The V gene's germline CDR1 is MNHEY and CDR2 SMNVEV (reference sequence). This CDR3 is built from 15 residues. The ends lost 2 bases at V and 6 bases at J; junction bases unmatched: 9.